A selection of T cell receptor beta chains follows, all from one sample in a study of CD8 T cells in Susac syndrome. From the immunoSEQ multiplex PCR reads, TCRdb called clonotypes with MiXCR, one entry per CDR3 protein. There are hundreds of thousands of distinct CDR3 sequences in the sample; 80% to 95% occur only once, and roughly 0.15% lies in the top ten. Specimen: CD8+ T cells from PBMCs. These receptors were obtained from a human donor with multiple sclerosis. Both conserved end residues are part of each CDR3. Fields, in order: V gene, J gene, D gene, clone size, CDR3 length, CDR3 DNA, CDR3 protein. The D gene is left open where the match is weak. Not all rows give a size; the values are once, few, many and, for expanded clones, a class.

v_gene: TRBV12-3/TRBV12-4
j_gene: TRBJ1-2
d_gene: .
abundance: few
len: 13
CDR3nt: TGTGCCAGCAGTTTAGGACGGGGCTATGGCTACACCTTC
CDR3aa: CASSLGRGYGYTF

v_gene: TRBV20-1
j_gene: TRBJ2-1
d_gene: TRBD2
abundance: .
len: 17
CDR3nt: TGCAGTTCCGGGACTACAAATCCCTCAAGCTCCTACAATGAGCAGTTCTTC
CDR3aa: CSSGTTNPSSSYNEQFF

v_gene: TRBV27
j_gene: TRBJ2-3
d_gene: .
abundance: .
len: 14
CDR3nt: TGTGCCAGCAGTTTGTATAGCGGAACAGATACGCAGTATTTT
CDR3aa: CASSLYSGTDTQYF

v_gene: TRBV20-1
j_gene: TRBJ2-5
d_gene: .
abundance: .
len: 11
CDR3nt: TGCAGTGCTAGCTCTGGGGAGACCCAGTACTTC
CDR3aa: CSASSGETQYF

v_gene: TRBV12-5
j_gene: TRBJ2-4
d_gene: .
abundance: .
len: 18
CDR3nt: TGTGCTAGTGGTTATGTGAAGGACGACTCGTCGGCCAAAAACATTCAGTACTTC
CDR3aa: CASGYVKDDSSAKNIQYF

v_gene: TRBV12-3/TRBV12-4
j_gene: TRBJ2-7
d_gene: .
abundance: once
len: 14
CDR3nt: TGTGCCAGCAGCCTCGGTAGGTTCCCCTACGAGCAGTACTTC
CDR3aa: CASSLGRFPYEQYF

v_gene: TRBV2
j_gene: TRBJ2-7
d_gene: TRBD1
abundance: once
len: 15
CDR3nt: TGTGCCAGCAGCGACCGGGACAGGGTTGGTTACGAGCAGTACTTC
CDR3aa: CASSDRDRVGYEQYF

v_gene: TRBV4-1
j_gene: TRBJ2-5
d_gene: TRBD1
abundance: .
len: 16
CDR3nt: TGCGCCAGCAGCCAAGAAGTTAGCAGGGGGAGAGAGACCCAGTACTTC
CDR3aa: CASSQEVSRGRETQYF

v_gene: TRBV5-4
j_gene: TRBJ1-1
d_gene: .
abundance: .
len: 11
CDR3nt: TGTGCCAGCGGGGTAGGCACTGAAGCTTTCTTT
CDR3aa: CASGVGTEAFF

v_gene: TRBV19
j_gene: TRBJ1-6
d_gene: .
abundance: .
len: 15
CDR3nt: TGTGCCAGTAGTATAAGGCAGGAGGGTAATTCACCCCTCCACTTT
CDR3aa: CASSIRQEGNSPLHF

v_gene: TRBV5-6
j_gene: TRBJ2-1
d_gene: .
abundance: .
len: 13
CDR3nt: TGTGCCAGCAGCTTGGCGGCTACGAATGAGCAGTTCTTC
CDR3aa: CASSLAATNEQFF

v_gene: TRBV20-1
j_gene: TRBJ2-1
d_gene: TRBD2
abundance: .
len: 12
CDR3nt: TGCAGTGCCAAACGGGGGAGGGGAGAGCAGTTCTTC
CDR3aa: CSAKRGRGEQFF

v_gene: TRBV20-1
j_gene: TRBJ2-2
d_gene: TRBD1
abundance: .
len: 15
CDR3nt: TGCAGTGCTAGAATGTCAGGGGGTTTCACCGGGGAGCTGTTTTTT
CDR3aa: CSARMSGGFTGELFF

v_gene: TRBV6-6
j_gene: TRBJ2-5
d_gene: .
abundance: once
len: 10
CDR3nt: TGTGCCAGCGGTCAAGAGACCCAGTACTTC
CDR3aa: CASGQETQYF

v_gene: TRBV10-3
j_gene: TRBJ2-7
d_gene: TRBD2
abundance: .
len: 13
CDR3nt: TGTGCCATCAGTGAAAGCGGGACGGGGGAGCAGTACTTC
CDR3aa: CAISESGTGEQYF

v_gene: TRBV4-1
j_gene: TRBJ2-2
d_gene: .
abundance: .
len: 15
CDR3nt: TGCGCCAGCAGCCATGAGGGACGGGCCACCGGGGAGCTGTTTTTT
CDR3aa: CASSHEGRATGELFF

v_gene: TRBV12-3/TRBV12-4
j_gene: TRBJ1-1
d_gene: TRBD1
abundance: .
len: 17
CDR3nt: TGTGCCAGCAGTTTACAGGGGGCGCCTGAAAGGAACACTGAAGCTTTCTTT
CDR3aa: CASSLQGAPERNTEAFF

v_gene: TRBV27
j_gene: TRBJ2-7
d_gene: .
abundance: .
len: 14
CDR3nt: TGTGCCAGCAGTTTCGACGGGTCGGTATCCGAGCAGTACTTC
CDR3aa: CASSFDGSVSEQYF

v_gene: TRBV7-9
j_gene: TRBJ2-2
d_gene: .
abundance: .
len: 14
CDR3nt: TGTGCCAGCAGACCCTCCCCGGAGACCGGGGAGCTGTTTTTT
CDR3aa: CASRPSPETGELFF

v_gene: TRBV29-1
j_gene: TRBJ2-1
d_gene: TRBD1
abundance: .
len: 15
CDR3nt: TGCAGCGTTGAATGGGACAGCGGCCAACACAATGAGCAGTTCTTC
CDR3aa: CSVEWDSGQHNEQFF

v_gene: TRBV6-5
j_gene: TRBJ2-5
d_gene: .
abundance: .
len: 15
CDR3nt: TGTGCCAGCAGTTACGGGGGCCTCATCCAAGAGACCCAGTACTTC
CDR3aa: CASSYGGLIQETQYF

v_gene: TRBV3-1
j_gene: TRBJ2-3
d_gene: TRBD1
abundance: .
len: 16
CDR3nt: TGTGCCAGCAGCCAGGACCGGGACAGGGGCCCGCATACGCAGTATTTT
CDR3aa: CASSQDRDRGPHTQYF

v_gene: TRBV9
j_gene: TRBJ2-3
d_gene: .
abundance: .
len: 14
CDR3nt: TGTGCCAGCAGCGATGGACTACCCACAGATACGCAGTATTTT
CDR3aa: CASSDGLPTDTQYF

v_gene: TRBV20-1
j_gene: TRBJ2-7
d_gene: TRBD1
abundance: .
len: 13
CDR3nt: TGCAGTGCGCGCCGGGGACAGCAATACGAGCAGTACTTC
CDR3aa: CSARRGQQYEQYF

v_gene: TRBV19
j_gene: TRBJ1-1
d_gene: .
abundance: .
len: 12
CDR3nt: TGTGCCAGTAGTCCTCCCGGGGATGAAGCTTTCTTT
CDR3aa: CASSPPGDEAFF

v_gene: TRBV27
j_gene: TRBJ2-1
d_gene: .
abundance: .
len: 17
CDR3nt: TGTGCCAGCAGTTTGATAAGGGGGACACCCACGGCGAATGAGCAGTTCTTC
CDR3aa: CASSLIRGTPTANEQFF

v_gene: TRBV2
j_gene: TRBJ2-1
d_gene: .
abundance: once
len: 14
CDR3nt: TGTGCCAGCATAGGAGGCTCGAAGTACAATGAGCAGTTCTTC
CDR3aa: CASIGGSKYNEQFF

v_gene: TRBV7-9
j_gene: TRBJ2-5
d_gene: TRBD1
abundance: .
len: 13
CDR3nt: TGTGCCAGCGACCCTGGACAGGAAGAGACCCAGTACTTC
CDR3aa: CASDPGQEETQYF

v_gene: TRBV19
j_gene: TRBJ1-5
d_gene: TRBD1
abundance: .
len: 12
CDR3nt: TGTGCCACCCGACAGGGCGGTCAGCCCCAGCATTTT
CDR3aa: CATRQGGQPQHF

v_gene: TRBV7-3
j_gene: TRBJ2-2
d_gene: .
abundance: .
len: 14
CDR3nt: TGTGCCAGCAGACCCGGACTACACACCGGGGAGCTGTTTTTT
CDR3aa: CASRPGLHTGELFF

v_gene: TRBV5-1
j_gene: TRBJ1-4
d_gene: .
abundance: once
len: 13
CDR3nt: TGCGCCAGCAGCTTGAGGAGAAATGAAAAACTGTTTTTT
CDR3aa: CASSLRRNEKLFF

v_gene: TRBV12-3/TRBV12-4
j_gene: TRBJ1-5
d_gene: .
abundance: .
len: 13
CDR3nt: TGTGCCAGCAGTTTAGCCTCAGTTCAGCCCCAGCATTTT
CDR3aa: CASSLASVQPQHF

v_gene: TRBV9
j_gene: TRBJ2-5
d_gene: .
abundance: .
len: 15
CDR3nt: TGTGCCAGCAGCGTAACTAGTGGTGTTAAGGAGACCCAGTACTTC
CDR3aa: CASSVTSGVKETQYF

v_gene: TRBV7-8
j_gene: TRBJ2-5
d_gene: .
abundance: once
len: 14
CDR3nt: TGTGCCAGCAGCTTAAATGTGCGGTTGGAGACCCAGTACTTC
CDR3aa: CASSLNVRLETQYF

v_gene: TRBV11-2
j_gene: TRBJ1-4
d_gene: .
abundance: .
len: 14
CDR3nt: TGTGCCAGCAGCTTGAATCCCAGGGATGAAAAACTGTTTTTT
CDR3aa: CASSLNPRDEKLFF

v_gene: TRBV7-9
j_gene: TRBJ1-5
d_gene: .
abundance: .
len: 14
CDR3nt: TGTGCCAGCAGCGGGGGGGACCCTGAAGGGGCCCAGCATTTT
CDR3aa: CASSGGDPEGAQHF

v_gene: TRBV12-3/TRBV12-4
j_gene: TRBJ2-7
d_gene: .
abundance: .
len: 14
CDR3nt: TGTGCCAGCAGTTTGACCCTAAGGAAGTACGAGCAGTACTTC
CDR3aa: CASSLTLRKYEQYF

v_gene: TRBV2
j_gene: TRBJ2-2
d_gene: .
abundance: .
len: 14
CDR3nt: TGTGCCAGCAGTGGTACCCCCGACACCGGGGAGCTGTTTTTT
CDR3aa: CASSGTPDTGELFF

v_gene: TRBV24-1
j_gene: TRBJ2-3
d_gene: .
abundance: .
len: 15
CDR3nt: TGTGCCACCAGTGCGGGACACTCTAGCACAGATACGCAGTATTTT
CDR3aa: CATSAGHSSTDTQYF

v_gene: TRBV6-1
j_gene: TRBJ1-5
d_gene: .
abundance: .
len: 14
CDR3nt: TGTGCCAGCGGAGCAGGGTATTTGAGTCAGCCCCAGCATTTT
CDR3aa: CASGAGYLSQPQHF

v_gene: TRBV9
j_gene: TRBJ2-7
d_gene: .
abundance: .
len: 10
CDR3nt: TGTGCCAGCAGGGGGGCTAAGCAGTACTTC
CDR3aa: CASRGAKQYF

v_gene: TRBV10-3
j_gene: TRBJ2-7
d_gene: TRBD1
abundance: few
len: 14
CDR3nt: TGTGCCATCAGTGAGTCTATGGACAGGGCGGAGCAGTACTTC
CDR3aa: CAISESMDRAEQYF

v_gene: TRBV4-2
j_gene: TRBJ1-4
d_gene: .
abundance: .
len: 16
CDR3nt: TGTGCCAGCAGCGCCTCGGGTGTCCCAACTAATGAAAAACTGTTTTTT
CDR3aa: CASSASGVPTNEKLFF

v_gene: TRBV7-9
j_gene: TRBJ2-5
d_gene: .
abundance: .
len: 16
CDR3nt: TGTGCCAGCAGCTTAGAATCTTGGGCACCACAAGAGACCCAGTACTTC
CDR3aa: CASSLESWAPQETQYF

v_gene: TRBV2
j_gene: TRBJ2-5
d_gene: .
abundance: .
len: 14
CDR3nt: TGTGCCAGCAGTGCGGAGTCAGGGCAAGAGACCCAGTACTTC
CDR3aa: CASSAESGQETQYF

v_gene: TRBV19
j_gene: TRBJ2-7
d_gene: TRBD1
abundance: .
len: 18
CDR3nt: TGTGCCAGTAGCCTGGACAGGGTTGGATATGATGAATCCTACGAGCAGTACTTC
CDR3aa: CASSLDRVGYDESYEQYF

v_gene: TRBV30
j_gene: TRBJ2-7
d_gene: .
abundance: .
len: 12
CDR3nt: TGTGCCTGGAGGGATATGAGCTACGAGCAGTACTTC
CDR3aa: CAWRDMSYEQYF

v_gene: TRBV6-1
j_gene: TRBJ2-6
d_gene: .
abundance: .
len: 15
CDR3nt: TGTGCCAGCAGTGAAATCGACTCTGGGGCCAACGTCCTGACTTTC
CDR3aa: CASSEIDSGANVLTF

v_gene: TRBV6-5
j_gene: TRBJ2-7
d_gene: .
abundance: .
len: 14
CDR3nt: TGTGCCAGCAGTTACTCAGGGCAGAGATACGAGCAGTACTTC
CDR3aa: CASSYSGQRYEQYF

v_gene: TRBV11-1
j_gene: TRBJ2-5
d_gene: TRBD2
abundance: .
len: 17
CDR3nt: TGTGCCAGCAGCCCGTGGCCGTACGCGGGGGGGCAAGAGACCCAGTACTTC
CDR3aa: CASSPWPYAGGQETQYF

v_gene: TRBV3-1
j_gene: TRBJ2-2
d_gene: .
abundance: .
len: 15
CDR3nt: TGTGCCAGCAGTCAACAGGGAGAGAACACCGGGGAGCTGTTTTTT
CDR3aa: CASSQQGENTGELFF

v_gene: TRBV30
j_gene: TRBJ1-5
d_gene: TRBD1
abundance: .
len: 14
CDR3nt: TGTGCCTGGAGCGGACAGGGGTTGTATCAGCCCCAGCATTTT
CDR3aa: CAWSGQGLYQPQHF

v_gene: TRBV5-1
j_gene: TRBJ1-2
d_gene: .
abundance: .
len: 13
CDR3nt: TGCGCCAGCAGCTTGAGGGGGTTCTATGGCTACACCTTC
CDR3aa: CASSLRGFYGYTF